This T cell receptor (beta chain) was sequenced for a study of regulatory T cells in long-lasting Graves disease (dated by TCRdb to about 2021). With respect to the entire study: Patients with newly diagnosed Graves' disease had been on antithyroid drugs for under 3 months. Peripheral blood TCR sequencing and RNA sequencing compared persistent Graves' disease patients with newly diagnosed Graves' disease patients. The study was registered as a clinical trial and conducted in China. A total of 33 samples underwent TCR sequencing, from about 13 patients with persistent Graves' disease and roughly 20 patients with newly diagnosed Graves' disease.

Results the study describes overall, beyond this receptor: Lower TCR Shannon entropy and fewer highly expanded clones were observed in persistent Graves' disease patients than in newly diagnosed patients, which suggested clonal expansion. The authors acknowledged the small sample size as a limitation that may reduce accuracy. Peripheral blood alone was examined, since thyroid tissue, which constituted the primary lesion, could not be accessed. Persistent disease showed preferential use of TRBV28, TRBJ1-2 and TRBJ2-5, whereas newly diagnosed disease favored TRBV20-1 and TRBJ2-1. Sequencing and analysis were restricted to the TCR beta chain. A larger number of public clonotypes was shared among persistent patients (2,741) than among newly diagnosed patients (more than 850).

Library generation was performed with multiplex PCR. Sequencing used an Illumina HiSeq 4000. iRepertoire HTBI primers and Arm-PCR amplification of CDR3 regions were used to construct TCR beta libraries. Before sequencing, the PCR products went through gel purification. The source study handled its data this way. A total of under 80 TRBV and approximately 15 TRBJ segments were identified across samples and were used for gene usage analysis of CDR3 amino acid clonotypes. Filtered high-quality paired reads were merged into contigs using COPE and FqMerger. BLAST was used to align contigs to IMGT TRBV, TRBD and TRBJ reference genes, and CDR3 was defined according to IMGT. Clonotypes above 0.1% frequency were classified as highly expanded clones. Shannon entropy served as the measure of repertoire diversity, while the Gini coefficient captured V-J evenness. A clonotype found in more than one individual was treated as public. In TCRdb, the public reads were trimmed at Q25 with fastp and aligned with MiXCR, with productive beta chains retained. Every CDR3 protein is listed once, alongside the most common genes and DNA of its rows. TCRdb's processing, not the authors', yielded these V and J calls. This sample comprises approximately 310,000 distinct CDR3 sequences, 15% to 20% of them detected only once. The ten largest clones add up to 38% of the sample.

This clonotype came up a few times. The clone's antigen remains unknown. Per-base qualities were not stored, and no clone one base away is much larger. V trim: 5 bases; J trim: 4 bases; unmatched bases: 8. According to the germline V gene, CDR1 reads SGHNT and CDR2 reads YENEEA. Counted from cysteine to phenylalanine, this CDR3 has 16 amino acids. Only the CDR3 region is kept as DNA, spanning 48 bases read in frame from base 1. The meaning of the sample's time point label: newly diagnosed GD, antithyroid drugs for less than 3 months. For both TCR sequencing and RNA sequencing, RNA was extracted from PBMCs using TRIzol. Graves' disease was diagnosed according to American Thyroid Association guidelines. Patients were recruited from an endocrinology department in Xi'an, China. Each patient gave roughly 10 milliliters of peripheral blood, collected in an EDTA anticoagulant tube. Ficoll Paque Plus density gradient separation was used to isolate PBMCs, and no further T cell sorting was performed. An Agilent 2100 Bioanalyzer and agarose gel were used to check RNA quality, while a NanoDrop 2000 measured RNA concentration.

In this chain, TRBV11-3 is recombined with TRBJ2-5; 12 of the junction bases match TRBD2. The sample consisted of peripheral blood mononuclear cells (PBMCs), taken at new diagnosis, from a patient treated with antithyroid drugs. The source is a female donor with Graves disease. The CDR3 in this case is CASSPTPGLAGETQYF. Read as DNA, the sequence is TGTGCCAGCAGCCCGACTCCGGGACTAGCGGGAGAGACCCAGTACTTC. Outside the CDR3, residues come from the reference TRBV11-3 and TRBJ2-5 proteins, so the full variable domain is: EAGVVQSPRYKIIEKKQPVAFWCNPISGHNTLYWYLQNLGQGPELLIRYENEEAVDDSQLPKDRFSAERLKGVDSTLKIQPAELGDSAVYLCASSPTPGLAGETQYFGPGTRLLVL.